Below, one T cell receptor beta chain is given with its context. These data belong to a study of OX40 agonist ivuxolimab in advanced cancers. Produced via immunoSEQ multiplex PCR; TCRdb's table is partial and in-frame only. This repertoire shows about 10,000 clones, approximately 91% found once; its top ten account for approximately 10%. The CDR3 has 15 amino acids. CDR1 MNHEY and CDR2 SMNVEV come from the germline V gene (reference sequence). V was clipped by 4 bases and J by 7 bases, with 20 bases between them. This sequence was found in an adult with an advanced solid tumor such as melanoma, head and neck, liver or kidney cancer. This specimen was CD4+ or CD8+ T cells sorted from blood, taken in a trial of the OX40 agonist ivuxolimab. The chain carries TRBV27 and TRBJ2-7; D unresolved. CDR3 DNA: TGTGCCAGCAGTTCGGCAGGCCCCCTCTTAGGGGAGCAGTACTTC. Encoded protein: CASSSAGPLLGEQYF.